These 15 T cell receptor beta chains share one sample of origin, sequenced in a study of blood T cell repertoires in COVID-19. TCRdb's table, derived via immunoSEQ multiplex PCR, lists solely in-frame clones and lacks some. The data contain 150,000 to 200,000 clones, 84% of them seen just once; the ten biggest clones take up roughly 14%. The sequencing input was peripheral blood. Receptor source: a woman aged 70-85 years with COVID-19, enrolled during active disease.

The gene calls are TRBV7-8 and TRBJ2-5; no clear D. V was trimmed by 6 bases and J by 0 bases, leaving 17 bases between them. The CDR3 totals 16 residues. Germline CDR1 is SGHVS and CDR2 is FQNEAQ. The CDR3 DNA reads TGTGCCAGCAGTCCTACGACTTACTCGTACCAAGAGACCCAGTACTTC. Protein: CASSPTTYSYQETQYF.

The table lists this clone with a few counts. The gene calls are TRBV5-4 and TRBJ2-2; D unresolved. The CDR3 length is 13 residues. The V gene lost 0 bases and the J gene lost 7 bases, with 7 bases spanning the gap. Germline V gene sequence: CDR1 SGHNT, CDR2 YYREEE (reference sequence). CDR3: CASSLEVSGELFF. CDR3 nucleotide sequence: TGTGCCAGCAGCTTGGAAGTCAGCGGGGAGCTGTTTTTT.

CDR3 nucleotides: TGCGCCAGCAGCTTGGCCGCTAGCGGGGGACCCAATGAGCAGTTCTTC. Translating it yields CASSLAASGGPNEQFF. The chain carries TRBV5-1 and TRBJ2-1, with 10 bases identical to TRBD2. The CDR3 totals 16 residues. The V segment lost 0 bases and the J segment 6 bases; nucleotides outside the gene matches: 6. Germline assignment: CDR1 SGHRS and CDR2 YFSETQ.

The rearrangement joins TRBV25-1 to TRBJ1-4; 9 bases align to TRBD1. Germline lookup yields CDR1 MGHDK and CDR2 SYGVNS. After removal of 1 base from V and 7 bases from J, the junction contained 4 bases not matched to a gene. This CDR3 contains 15 residues. The CDR3 reads CASSEFGTGSEKLFF. The CDR3 DNA is TGTGCCAGCAGTGAATTTGGGACAGGGAGTGAAAAACTGTTTTTT.

V gene TRBV30 combines with J gene TRBJ1-1; the D is unclear. V shed 8 bases and J shed 0 bases, with 16 bases lying between them. CDR1 is GTSNPN, CDR2 SVGIG, per germline (reference sequence). The CDR3 is 14 amino acids. CDR3: CAVRTDGMNTEAFF. CDR3 in DNA: TGTGCCGTCCGAACCGACGGGATGAACACTGAAGCTTTCTTT.

V is TRBV2 and J is TRBJ2-5; tentative D call: TRBD2 (6 bases). Trimming removed 6 bases from V and 1 base from J, with 12 bases in between. CDR3 length: 14 residues. Germline V gene data show CDR1 as SNHLY and CDR2 as FYNNEI. The CDR3 protein is CASRVLAIQETQYF. Here the CDR3 DNA reads TGTGCCAGCAGGGTACTAGCTATCCAAGAGACCCAGTACTTC.

The chain has TRBV5-1 and TRBJ1-6, with 11 positions matching TRBD1. The CDR3 length is 15 residues. CDR1 SGHRS and CDR2 YFSETQ come from the germline V gene. V lost 0 bases to trimming and J lost 10 bases; unmatched junction nucleotides: 3. CDR3 sequence: CASSLAGQGGSPLHF. The CDR3 nucleotides read TGCGCCAGCAGCTTGGCGGGACAGGGGGGATCACCCCTCCACTTT.

The chain employs TRBV5-8 and TRBJ2-7; 9 nucleotides align to TRBD2. CDR1 and CDR2 from the germline V gene are SGHTS and YDEGEE. The CDR3 has 17 amino acids. With 0 bases clipped from V and 0 bases from J, the junction kept 7 bases outside the gene matches. CDR3 amino acids: CASSLAHSGSPSYEQYF. CDR3 nucleotide sequence: TGTGCCAGCAGCTTGGCCCATAGCGGGAGCCCCTCCTACGAGCAGTACTTC. The complete variable domain, with remaining parts taken from reference TRBV5-8 and TRBJ2-7, reads EAGVTQSPTHLIKTRGQQATLRCSPISGHTSVYWYQQALGLGLQFLLWYDEGEERNRGNFPPRFSGRQFPNYSSELNVNALELEDSALYLCASSLAHSGSPSYEQYFGPGTRLTVT.

The chain links TRBV6-5 to TRBJ2-3; D call uncertain. The V end lost 0 bases, the J end lost 4 bases, and 11 bases lay between the germline ends. Germline V gives CDR1 MNHEY, CDR2 SVGAGI. This CDR3 region has 15 residues. The CDR3 region is CASSYSKKSADTQYF. The CDR3 nucleotides read TGTGCCAGCAGTTACTCTAAGAAATCGGCAGATACGCAGTATTTT.

This chain connects TRBV28 to TRBJ2-1, with TRBD2 matching 10 bases. This CDR3 has 15 residues. Trimming cost V 2 bases and J 6 bases; bases outside gene matches: 4. Germline CDR1 and CDR2: MDHEN and SYDVKM. The CDR3 nucleotides are TGTGCCAGCAGTTTACTAGCGGGAGTCGGCAATGAGCAGTTCTTC. This encodes CASSLLAGVGNEQFF.

The CDR3 region is CASTTAGGRGSPLHF. The CDR3 nucleotides read TGTGCCAGCACCACCGCGGGGGGGAGGGGTTCACCCCTCCACTTT. The rearrangement joins TRBV5-4 to TRBJ1-6; D may be TRBD1 (5 bases). V shed 6 bases and J shed 9 bases, with 19 bases lying between them. The CDR3 runs 15 residues. The V gene's germline CDR1 is SGHNT and CDR2 YYREEE (reference sequence). Looking up the rest from reference TRBV5-4 and TRBJ1-6 gives the full variable domain: ETGVTQSPTHLIKTRGQQVTLRCSSQSGHNTVSWYQQALGQGPQFIFQYYREEENGRGNFPPRFSGLQFPNYSSELNVNALELDDSALYLCASTTAGGRGSPLHFGNGTRLTVT.

J is TRBJ1-3 and V is TRBV5-8; no firm D call. Germline V lookup: CDR1 SGHTS, CDR2 YDEGEE. The ends were cut back, 0 bases at V and 2 bases at J, with 6 bases in the middle. This CDR3 comprises 14 residues. The CDR3 is CASSLGVTGNTIYF. CDR3 bases: TGTGCCAGCAGCTTGGGAGTTACTGGAAACACCATATATTTT.

The chain carries TRBV10-3 and TRBJ1-3; D perhaps matches TRBD1 (5 bases). CDR1 is ENHRY, CDR2 SYGVKD, per germline. CDR3 length equals 16 residues. V lost 8 bases, J lost 0 bases, and 17 bases lay in between. CDR3 amino acids: CAIWVGGQHSGNTIYF. The CDR3 bases are TGTGCCATCTGGGTGGGTGGACAACACTCTGGAAACACCATATATTTT.

The V and J genes are TRBV4-2 and TRBJ2-5; 13 positions match TRBD2. The CDR3 has 17 amino acids. The germline CDR1 and CDR2 sequences are LGHNA and YNFKEQ. V shed 1 base, J shed 0 bases, and the junction held 2 bases outside the gene matches. The CDR3 DNA reads as TGTGCCAGCAGCCAAGGCGGACTAGCGGGGGACCAAGAGACCCAGTACTTC. Amino acids: CASSQGGLAGDQETQYF.

This rearrangement joins TRBV21-1 to TRBJ2-7; the table gives TRBD2 as D, unverified against the DNA. TRBV21-1 is designated a pseudogene. The CDR3 covers 17 residues. The CDR3 coding sequence is TGTGCCAGCACGAGGGAGAGGTCGGGACTAGTCATTCACGAGCAGTACTTC. Protein: CASTRERSGLVIHEQYF.